This T cell receptor beta chain was sequenced during a study of T cell therapy after organ transplantation. Germline V gives CDR1 MNHEY, CDR2 SMNVEV (reference sequence). The CDR3 runs to 19 residues. Trimming took off 0 bases at V and 1 base at J, with 21 bases between the two ends. Produced via immunoSEQ multiplex PCR; TCRdb's table is partial and in-frame only. The table lists some 48,000 clones, approximately 94% of them singletons. Concerning this clone itself: The antigen remains unidentified.

This sample comprised CD8+ T cells from blood, obtained before autologous CMV-specific T cell therapy. The rearrangement joins TRBV27 to TRBJ2-5; D ambiguous. The TCR comes from a human patient who had received a solid organ transplant and had CMV disease. CDR3 coding DNA: TGTGCCAGCAGTTTATCGCTCGGGTACGGAATGGCTACCCAAGAGACCCAGTACTTC. Encoded protein: CASSLSLGYGMATQETQYF.